These T cell receptor beta chains were read from a single sample in a study of blood T cell repertoires in COVID-19. This table comes from immunoSEQ multiplex PCR, and its TCRdb copy is limited to in-frame clones, with some not included. The sample consists of roughly 190,000 clones, about 81% of them appearing once. Sequenced material: peripheral blood. The receptors come from a woman aged 55-70 years with COVID-19, enrolled during active disease. The CDR3 runs from the conserved cysteine through the conserved F or W. The D gene is left open where the match is weak. Expanded clones are given a class, and other clones once, few, many or no size at all.

>TRBV5-1|.|TRBD1|TRBJ2-1
TGCGCCAGCAGCATGGGACAGGGAGGACGGGTAGGGTTCTTC
CASSMGQGGRVGFF
>TRBV9|.|.|TRBJ1-2
TGTGCCAGCAGTCCCCAGGGCGTAGATGGCTACACCTTC
CASSPQGVDGYTF
>TRBV7-2|.|.|TRBJ1-4
TGTGCCAGCAGCCAAAGACAGGCTAATGAAAAACTGTTTTTT
CASSQRQANEKLFF
>TRBV15|.|.|TRBJ1-5
TGTGCCACCAGCAGAGGGCATAGCAATCAGCCCCAGCATTTT
CATSRGHSNQPQHF
>TRBV29-1|.|TRBD1|TRBJ1-1
TGCAGCGTTGTGGGCGACAGGGCTTGGACTGAAGCTTTCTTT
CSVVGDRAWTEAFF
>TRBV3-1/TRBV3-2|.|.|TRBJ1-1
TGTGCCAGCAGCTCGACGGGGGTCACTGAAGCTTTCTTT
CASSSTGVTEAFF
>TRBV3-1/TRBV3-2|.|TRBD1|TRBJ1-2
TGTGCCAGCAGCCCGCGGACAGGGGATCACTATGGCTACACCTTC
CASSPRTGDHYGYTF
>TRBV6-5|.|.|TRBJ2-2
TGTGCCAGCAGTAGGGGTTCGCGGCTCACCGGGGAGCTGTTTTTT
CASSRGSRLTGELFF
>TRBV3-1/TRBV3-2|.|TRBD2|TRBJ2-1
TGTGCCAGCAGCCAAGTCCACTTAGCGGGAGGTCACAATGAGCAGTTCTTC
CASSQVHLAGGHNEQFF
>TRBV7-9|.|.|TRBJ2-7
TGTGCCAGCATGGGGGGGCACTCCTACGAGCAGTACTTC
CASMGGHSYEQYF
>TRBV27|.|.|TRBJ2-5
TGTGCCAGCAGTTTATGGTCGGACACGGGTCAAGGGACCCAGTACTTC
CASSLWSDTGQGTQYF
>TRBV29-1|.|.|TRBJ2-1
TGCAGCGTTGAACCCAGGTCCCACGGTAGCAATGAGCAGTTCTTC
CSVEPRSHGSNEQFF
>TRBV1|.|.|TRBJ2-7
TGCACCAGCAGCCGTTGGAGTGAACATGCCTACGAGCAGTACTTC
CTSSRWSEHAYEQYF
>TRBV12-3/TRBV12-4|.|.|TRBJ1-1
TGTGCCAGCAGTTTGTGGCAAGGGGCCGAAGCTTTCTTT
CASSLWQGAEAFF
>TRBV5-4|.|TRBD2|TRBJ2-1
TGTGCCAGCAGCGGGACTAGCGGGGGGAGGGATGAGCAGTTCTTC
CASSGTSGGRDEQFF
>TRBV5-4|.|TRBD2|TRBJ2-5
TGTGCCAGCAGCCCAGAGCCTGCTGAGCGGGGCCGGGAGACCCAGTACTTC
CASSPEPAERGRETQYF
>TRBV28|.|.|TRBJ1-5
TGTGCCAGCAGTTTAGGCCAGGACAATCAGCCCCAGCATTTT
CASSLGQDNQPQHF
>TRBV10-2|.|TRBD2|TRBJ2-5
TGCGCCAGCAGGGACCCCGGAACTAGCGCAGAGACCCAGTACTTC
CASRDPGTSAETQYF
>TRBV5-1|.|TRBD1|TRBJ1-4
TGCGCCAGCAGCGGGACAGGTAGTTATGGTGAAAAACTGTTTTTT
CASSGTGSYGEKLFF
>TRBV29-1|.|TRBD2|TRBJ2-5
TGCAGCGTTGTATCGGGGGGAGAGACCCAGTACTTC
CSVVSGGETQYF
>TRBV11-3|few|TRBD2|TRBJ2-1
TGTGCCAGCAGCCCCCAGCGGGGGGCCTACAATGAGCAGTTCTTC
CASSPQRGAYNEQFF
>TRBV20-1|.|.|TRBJ1-1
TGCAGTGCTGAGTGGAACACTGAAGCTTTCTTT
CSAEWNTEAFF
>TRBV5-6|.|TRBD1|TRBJ1-5
TGTGCCAGCAGCCGGACAGGTAATCAGCCCCAGCATTTT
CASSRTGNQPQHF
>TRBV11-2|.|.|TRBJ2-3
TGTGCCAGCAGCCTCGGGAGTCGCACAGATACGCAGTATTTT
CASSLGSRTDTQYF
>TRBV19|.|.|TRBJ1-1
TGTGCCAGTAGTAGCGTCCTCGGGAACACTGAAGCTTTCTTT
CASSSVLGNTEAFF
>TRBV10-3|.|TRBD1|TRBJ2-2
TGTGCCATCAAAGGGACAGGGAGCACCGGGGAGCTGTTTTTT
CAIKGTGSTGELFF
>TRBV5-4|.|.|TRBJ1-2
TGTGCCAGCAGCTTGGGACAGGTCTATGGCTACACCTTC
CASSLGQVYGYTF
>TRBV6-5|.|.|TRBJ1-6
TGTGCCAGCAGTTACGGGGTGGAGGGTTCACCCCTCCACTTT
CASSYGVEGSPLHF
>TRBV19|.|.|TRBJ1-5
TGTGCCAGTAGTGGATCTGGGGGCGCGGGCAATCAGCCCCAGCATTTT
CASSGSGGAGNQPQHF
>TRBV7-2|.|.|TRBJ2-1
TGTGCCAGCAGCTCCCGGACTGTCCCTCCCTACAATGAGCAGTTCTTC
CASSSRTVPPYNEQFF
>TRBV5-1|.|TRBD1|TRBJ1-2
TGCGCCAGCAGCTGGGGACAGGGGGCTTATGGCTACACCTTC
CASSWGQGAYGYTF
>TRBV7-9|.|.|TRBJ1-2
TGTGCCAGCAGCCAGATGCAGTCTCCGGGCTACACCTTC
CASSQMQSPGYTF
>TRBV12-3/TRBV12-4|.|.|TRBJ1-2
TGTGCCAGCAGCTTCACAGGGAACTATGGCTACACCTTC
CASSFTGNYGYTF
>TRBV7-2|.|TRBD2|TRBJ2-5
TGTGCCAGCAGCCCCCGACTAGCGGGGGGGCAAGAGACCCAGTACTTC
CASSPRLAGGQETQYF
>TRBV16|.|.|TRBJ2-7
TGTGCCAGCAGCCAAGAGGAGGCACGGGACTACGAGCAGTACTTC
CASSQEEARDYEQYF
>TRBV7-2|.|TRBD2|TRBJ2-1
TGTGCCAGCAGCCCTAGCGGGGGGGCCCACAATGAGCAGTTCTTC
CASSPSGGAHNEQFF
>TRBV11-3|.|.|TRBJ2-1
TGTGCCAGCAGCTTAGATTTCGTCAATGAGCAGTTCTTC
CASSLDFVNEQFF
>TRBV28|.|.|TRBJ2-5
TGTGCCAGCAGGGGTGGCGGACAAGAAGAGACCCAGTACTTC
CASRGGGQEETQYF
>TRBV29-1|.|TRBD1|TRBJ2-1
TGCAGCACATCCCTAACTACAGGGGGCCCCTACAATGAGCAGTTCTTC
CSTSLTTGGPYNEQFF
>TRBV7-9|.|TRBD1|TRBJ1-2
TGTGCCAGCAGCGAACGAACCCCAGGGGGTGGCTACACCTTC
CASSERTPGGGYTF
>TRBV27|.|.|TRBJ1-4
TGTGCCAGCAGTTATGCCAGGGAGGGTGAAAAACTGTTTTTT
CASSYAREGEKLFF
>TRBV7-3|once|TRBD2|TRBJ2-1
TGTGCCAGCAGCATCGGACTAGCGGGGACATATGAGCAGTTCTTC
CASSIGLAGTYEQFF
>TRBV28|once|TRBD1|TRBJ1-1
TGCGGAATTAGGGGACAGCCGAACACTGAAGCTTTCTTT
CGIRGQPNTEAFF
>TRBV6-5|.|TRBD1|TRBJ1-1
TGTGCCAGCAGTTCTTGGACAGGGACGAACACTGAAGCTTTCTTT
CASSSWTGTNTEAFF
>TRBV28|.|.|TRBJ1-5
TGTGCCAGCAGCGGGGCCCCGACAGGAGATTATAGCAATCAGCCCCAGCATTTT
CASSGAPTGDYSNQPQHF
>TRBV13|.|.|TRBJ2-7
TGTGCCAGCAGCTTTAGACTTGACTACGAGCAGTACTTC
CASSFRLDYEQYF
>TRBV6-5|.|.|TRBJ1-1
TGTGCCAGCAGTTACAGGAGGGACACTGAAGCTTTCTTT
CASSYRRDTEAFF
>TRBV29-1|.|TRBD1|TRBJ1-2
TGCAGCTCTACAGGGGAAGGCTATGGCTACACCTTC
CSSTGEGYGYTF
>TRBV7-9|.|TRBD1|TRBJ2-5
TGTGCCAGCAGTGAACAGGGGATGAGCAGCGAAGAGACCCAGTACTTC
CASSEQGMSSEETQYF